Shown below are 13 T cell receptor beta chains from a single sample sequenced in a study of Ad26.COV2.S vaccination and SARS-CoV-2 variants. Treatment denoted: over 15 received Ad26.COV2.S at low or high dose, single or two shots; 5 received placebo; per-sample allocation not given. Sampling happened 63 days after the first vaccine or placebo injection. TCRdb's copy holds only in-frame clones and misses some; the assay was immunoSEQ multiplex PCR. This table holds 300,000 to 400,000 clones, around 89% found once. Sequences were derived from peripheral blood, sampled in a trial of Ad26.COV2.S vaccine versus placebo. The receptors come from a person between 18 and 65 years old who received the Ad26.COV2.S COVID-19 vaccine or a placebo.

V gene TRBV18 combines with J gene TRBJ1-1, with D possibly matching TRBD1 (6 bases). V was pared by 1 base and J by 4 bases, with 31 bases between. Germline V gene lookup returns CDR1 KGHSH and CDR2 LQKENI. This CDR3 region has 21 residues. The CDR3 region has the DNA TGTGCCAGCTCACCACTCGAAATTGTGTGGGGGCGCATCAACACCGGCACTGAAGCTTTCTTT. It yields the protein CASSPLEIVWGRINTGTEAFF. The full variable domain, completed using reference TRBV18 and TRBJ1-1, is NAGVMQNPRHLVRRRGQEARLRCSPMKGHSHVYWYRQLPEEGLKFMVYLQKENIIDESGMPKERFSAEFPKEGPSILRIQQVVRGDSAAYFCASSPLEIVWGRINTGTEAFFGQGTRLTVV.

The sample holds one count of this clone. Being one base from a much bigger clone, this may be a read error. The chain has TRBV5-6 and TRBJ1-5; 9 bases are a match to TRBD1. Germline values: CDR1 SGHDT, CDR2 YYEEEE. This CDR3 is 15 amino acids long. The V and J ends lost 4 bases and 3 bases, in that order; junction bases with no gene match: 5. CDR3 region: CASSRGTGTNQPQHF. The CDR3 DNA reads TGTGCCAGCAGCCGAGGGACAGGGACCAATCAGCCCCAGCATTTT.

This clone was seen a single time. This rearrangement joins TRBV18 to TRBJ1-4, with TRBD1 matching over 7 bases. The germline V gene has CDR1 KGHSH and CDR2 LQKENI. CDR3 length equals 15 residues. V trimming: 3 bases; J trimming: 4 bases; junction bases outside the gene matches: 5. CDR3 loop: CASSPTGLSNEKLFF. The CDR3 DNA sequence: TGTGCCAGCTCACCGACAGGGCTTAGTAATGAAAAACTGTTTTTT.

The rearrangement joins TRBV10-3 to TRBJ1-1, with a weak D call TRBD1 (5 bases). The CDR3 has 15 amino acids. CDR1 and CDR2 (germline): ENHRY, SYGVKD. V shed 10 bases and J shed 0 bases, with 18 bases lying between them. The CDR3 loop is CATSGGGAMNTEAFF. CDR3 DNA: TGTGCCACGTCGGGGGGTGGGGCGATGAACACTGAAGCTTTCTTT.

This CDR3 reads CASSQFSEANYGYTF. The CDR3 DNA sequence: TGTGCCAGCAGCCAGTTCTCAGAAGCTAACTATGGCTACACCTTC. The V gene is TRBV3-1 (or the pseudogene TRBV3-2), the J gene TRBJ1-2; D gene uncertain. Trimming took 3 bases from V and 0 from J, leaving 11 bases between them. The CDR3 runs 15 residues. Germline CDR1 is LGHDT and CDR2 is YNNKEL (reference sequence).

This rearrangement joins TRBV28 to TRBJ2-5; D is ambiguous. The CDR3 contains 17 residues. Germline loops: CDR1 MDHEN, CDR2 SYDVKM. V shed 3 bases and J shed 3 bases, with 20 bases lying between them. CDR3 coding DNA: TGTGCCAGCAGTTTCCTGGGTGGTATGGCCCTTGAAGAGACCCAGTACTTC. Protein: CASSFLGGMALEETQYF.

The rearrangement links TRBV9 to TRBJ2-5; D may be TRBD1 (6 bases). This CDR3 is 16 amino acids long. V was clipped by 1 base and J by 1 base, with 14 bases between them. Looked up from germline, CDR1 is SGDLS and CDR2 is YYNGEE. CDR3 sequence reads: CASSVNTGQGQETQYF. CDR3 in DNA: TGTGCCAGCAGCGTAAACACGGGACAAGGCCAAGAGACCCAGTACTTC.

The rearrangement links TRBV25-1 to TRBJ2-3; D possibly corresponds to TRBD2 (6 bases). Per germline, CDR1 MGHDK and CDR2 SYGVNS. Trimming pared 9 bases from V and 0 bases from J, leaving 7 bases between. This CDR3 is built from 12 residues. The CDR3 bases are TGTGCCAGTGGGGGGAGCACAGATACGCAGTATTTT. The encoded protein is CASGGSTDTQYF.

This rearrangement joins TRBV5-6 to TRBJ2-7; 10 nucleotides agree with TRBD2. V dropped 7 bases and J dropped 0; count of bases not matched to a gene: 7. The germline V gene has CDR1 SGHDT and CDR2 YYEEEE. CDR3 length: 15 amino acids. For the CDR3, the DNA is TGTGCCAGCTCCTGGACTAGCGGACCCTCCTACGAGCAGTACTTC. It specifies CASSWTSGPSYEQYF.

The V call is TRBV11-2, the J call TRBJ2-1, with D maybe TRBD2 (6 bases). Germline V gene sequence: CDR1 SGHAT, CDR2 FQNNGV. V dropped 2 bases and J dropped 4 bases, with 12 bases sitting between them. The CDR3 length is 15 residues. CDR3 protein: CASSLSGLTYNEQFF. CDR3 coding DNA: TGTGCCAGCAGCTTAAGCGGGCTCACTTACAATGAGCAGTTCTTC. Full variable domain (remainder filled in from reference TRBV11-2 and TRBJ2-1): EAGVAQSPRYKIIEKRQSVAFWCNPISGHATLYWYQQILGQGPKLLIQFQNNGVVDDSQLPKDRFSAERLKGVDSTLKIQPAKLEDSAVYLCASSLSGLTYNEQFFGPGTRLTVL.

The genes are TRBV24-1 and TRBJ2-1; no firm D call. The CDR3 is 15 amino acids. Germline V gene data show CDR1 as KGHDR and CDR2 as SFDVKD. V was pared by 4 bases and J by 0 bases, with 9 bases between. CDR3 sequence reads: CATSEGISSYNEQFF. The CDR3 nucleotides are TGTGCCACCAGTGAGGGGATAAGCTCCTACAATGAGCAGTTCTTC.

The gene calls are TRBV4-1 and TRBJ2-7; D possibly corresponds to TRBD2 (6 bases). Germline CDR1 MGHRA, CDR2 YSYEKL. The V end was cut by 1 base, the J end by 7 bases, with 11 bases between. The length of the CDR3 is 13 residues. CDR3 loop: CASSQADYFEQYF. CDR3 nucleotide sequence: TGCGCCAGCAGCCAAGCGGACTACTTTGAGCAGTACTTC.

The V and J genes are TRBV27 and TRBJ2-1; the D is unclear. Germline V gene data show CDR1 as MNHEY and CDR2 as SMNVEV (reference sequence). CDR3 length equals 13 residues. Trimming shortened V by 8 bases and J by 5 bases, and 13 bases separated the two germline ends. CDR3 region: CASGNLIDNEQFF. In nucleotides, the CDR3 is TGTGCCAGCGGTAACCTTATAGACAATGAGCAGTTCTTC.